This paragraph covers one T cell receptor (beta chain) sequence. Its specificity is unknown. Germline V gene sequence: CDR1 SEHNR, CDR2 FQNEAQ (reference sequence). Trimming shortened V by 1 base and J by 9 bases, and 7 bases separated the two germline ends. This CDR3 is built from 12 residues. This entry belongs to a study of shared clonotypes between healthy human individuals. Study background: A donor's plate count was three for CD4 naive and three for CD4 memory; CD8 naive had two and CD8 memory one.

The donor population consisted of healthy HIV-negative adults with no recent acute infections or vaccinations. General study findings and limits: Among non-shared clonotypes, generation probabilities were lower than among those shared by all four donors. Measured sharing among donors was expected to vary with sequencing depth.

Profiling relied on immunoSEQ multiplex PCR, and the TCRdb table lists in-frame clones only, not all of them. Of 1 million to 1.3 million clones in the sample, around 78% were seen once. The chain links TRBV7-9 to TRBJ2-1; D ambiguous. This receptor was obtained from a man aged 18 to 35 in good health. Some clones in this sample may be carry-over from other donors' samples. The sample was memory CD4+ T cells from PBMCs. Documented subset: CD45RA-negative fraction. The CDR3 coding sequence is TGTGCCAGCAGCTTAGGTTCAAGTGAGCAGTTCTTC. Its protein is CASSLGSSEQFF.